The 21 T cell receptor beta chains below were found in one sample sequenced in a study of T cell responses to AZD1222 COVID-19 vaccine. TCRdb's copy holds only in-frame clones and misses some; the assay was immunoSEQ multiplex PCR. The sample records more than 85,000 clones, roughly nine tenths being singletons. The specimen comprised peripheral blood, sampled on day 0 of AZD1222 vaccination. The receptors derive from an adult in good health.

CDR3 amino acids: CASSLGSYEQYF. CDR3 bases: TGTGCCAGCAGCTTAGGCAGCTACGAGCAGTACTTC. The chain combines TRBV11-3 with TRBJ2-7; no clear D gene. Germline-derived CDR1 and CDR2 are SGHNT and YENEEA. V dropped 1 base and J dropped 3 bases, with 4 bases sitting between them. This CDR3 is built from 12 residues.

The J gene is TRBJ2-1, the V gene TRBV5-1; 9 nucleotides line up with TRBD1. With 0 bases clipped from V and 11 bases from J, the junction kept 6 bases outside the gene matches. The CDR3 is 14 amino acids. Looked up from germline, CDR1 is SGHRS and CDR2 is YFSETQ. This CDR3 is CASSLEGQGLQQFF. CDR3 sequence (DNA): TGCGCCAGCAGCTTGGAGGGACAGGGACTACAGCAGTTCTTC. Using reference TRBV5-1 and TRBJ2-1 for the parts outside the CDR3, the full variable domain is KAGVTQTPRYLIKTRGQQVTLSCSPISGHRSVSWYQQTPGQGLQFLFEYFSETQRNKGNFPGRFSGRQFSNSRSEMNVSTLELGDSALYLCASSLEGQGLQQFFGPGTRLTVL.

This chain's CDR3 is CASSLDSTGQETQYF. The CDR3 DNA reads TGTGCCAGCAGCTTAGATTCGACAGGGCAAGAGACCCAGTACTTC. The chain uses TRBV7-9 and TRBJ2-5; TRBD1 agrees at 7 bases. The CDR3 loop spans 15 amino acids. The trim removed 1 base at V and 2 bases at J, leaving 4 bases unmatched. Per germline, CDR1 SEHNR and CDR2 FQNEAQ (reference sequence).

V is TRBV5-1 and J is TRBJ2-7; unclear D gene. V lost 0 bases, J lost 2 bases, and 9 bases lay in between. Per germline, CDR1 SGHRS and CDR2 YFSETQ. This CDR3 has 14 residues. The CDR3 protein is CASSLGPSAYEQYF. The CDR3 DNA reads TGCGCCAGCAGCTTGGGCCCATCCGCCTACGAGCAGTACTTC.

The V gene is TRBV27, the J gene TRBJ2-7, with 8 bases matching TRBD1. This CDR3 region has 14 residues. Germline V gene lookup returns CDR1 MNHEY and CDR2 SMNVEV (reference sequence). The junction had 5 bases not matched to a gene; V was cut back by 7 bases and J by 0 bases. As DNA, the CDR3 is TGTGCCAGCATGTTAACAGGGGGCTCCTACGAGCAGTACTTC. It codes for CASMLTGGSYEQYF.

J is TRBJ2-3 and V is TRBV5-4, with D unresolved. Germline-derived CDR1 and CDR2 are SGHNT and YYREEE (reference sequence). The CDR3 has 13 amino acids. V lost 4 bases and J lost 2, with 8 bases in between. The CDR3 spells CASSRELTDTQYF. The CDR3 nucleotides are TGTGCCAGCAGCCGCGAACTCACAGATACGCAGTATTTT.

The chain links TRBV3-1 (or the pseudogene TRBV3-2) to TRBJ1-5; D uncertain. Per germline, CDR1 LGHDT and CDR2 YNNKEL (reference sequence). This CDR3 comprises 12 residues. The V end was cut by 1 base, the J end by 6 bases, with 4 bases between. The CDR3: CASSQGPQPQHF. CDR3 nucleotides: TGTGCCAGCAGCCAAGGTCCTCAGCCCCAGCATTTT.

The chain is built from TRBV10-3 and TRBJ2-5; 12 nucleotides line up with TRBD2. With 6 bases clipped from V and 0 bases from J, the junction kept 2 bases outside the gene matches. The CDR3 length is 15 residues. Germline V lookup: CDR1 ENHRY, CDR2 SYGVKD. The chain's CDR3 is CAIRRLAGDQETQYF. As DNA, the CDR3 is TGTGCCATCAGGCGACTAGCGGGGGACCAAGAGACCCAGTACTTC.

The chain uses TRBV5-1 and TRBJ1-2; D remains unclear. Germline-derived CDR1 and CDR2 are SGHRS and YFSETQ. V dropped 1 base and J dropped 7 bases, with 14 bases sitting between them. This CDR3 is 14 amino acids long. The CDR3 is CASSLSSGRGGYTF. CDR3 DNA: TGCGCCAGCAGCTTGAGTTCAGGCCGGGGTGGCTACACCTTC.

The CDR3 DNA reads as TGTGCCAGCTCACCTTCGTGGGAAGTGAACACTGAAGCTTTCTTT. It is translated as CASSPSWEVNTEAFF. V is TRBV18 and J is TRBJ1-1; D gene ambiguous. This CDR3 has 15 residues. From germline, CDR1 is KGHSH and CDR2 LQKENI. Trimming shortened V by 3 bases and J by 0 bases, and 11 bases separated the two germline ends.

The chain joins TRBV5-4 to TRBJ2-1; D ambiguous. The CDR3 consists of 12 residues. The germline V gene has CDR1 SGHNT and CDR2 YYREEE (reference sequence). V was trimmed by 5 bases and J by 12 bases, leaving 15 bases between them. CDR3 sequence: CASSSYYERQFF. CDR3 DNA sequence: TGTGCCAGCAGTTCCTACTACGAACGGCAGTTCTTC.

The rearrangement uses TRBV7-9 and TRBJ1-2, with D tentatively TRBD1 (5 bases). This CDR3 has 13 residues. V shed 7 bases and J shed 2 bases, with 11 bases lying between them. Looked up from germline, CDR1 is SEHNR and CDR2 is FQNEAQ (reference sequence). CDR3 nucleotides: TGTGCCAGCACCTCGGGGGGGAACTATGGCTACACCTTC. This encodes CASTSGGNYGYTF.

As concerns this clone: This sample includes further DNA sequences coding for the same CDR3. CDR3 residues: CASSSTNYGYTF. The DNA of the CDR3 is TGCGCCAGCAGCTCGACTAACTATGGCTACACCTTC. The rearrangement uses TRBV5-1 and TRBJ1-2, with D unresolved. Germline values: CDR1 SGHRS, CDR2 YFSETQ. Trimming left V 3 bases short and J 0 bases short, with 3 bases between. CDR3 length: 12 residues.

This sequence joins TRBV6-1 and TRBJ1-1, with D unclear. Per germline, CDR1 MNHNS and CDR2 SASEGT. This CDR3 comprises 15 residues. Deletions cut 2 bases from V and 0 bases from J, with 10 bases between. The CDR3 sequence: CASSEYGPMNTEAFF. As DNA, the CDR3 is TGTGCCAGCAGTGAATACGGACCGATGAACACTGAAGCTTTCTTT.

The rearrangement links TRBV5-1 to TRBJ2-7, with 10 bases identical to TRBD1. The CDR3 totals 14 residues. Looked up from germline, CDR1 is SGHRS and CDR2 is YFSETQ. The trim removed 4 bases at V and 5 bases at J, leaving 6 bases unmatched. CDR3 sequence: CASSITGTGDEQYF. The CDR3 bases are TGCGCCAGCAGCATAACCGGGACAGGGGACGAGCAGTACTTC.

The chain combines TRBV6-5 with TRBJ2-6; D gene uncertain. The V gene's germline CDR1 is MNHEY and CDR2 SVGAGI. V lost 8 bases and J 1 base, leaving 6 bases between the germline ends. CDR3 length: 13 residues. In nucleotides, the CDR3 is TGTGCCAGCCACAGTTCTGGGGCCAACGTCCTGACTTTC. It yields the protein CASHSSGANVLTF.

This clone has a single count. The chain recombines TRBV9 with TRBJ2-1, with TRBD2 matching over 9 bases. Per the germline V gene, CDR1 is SGDLS and CDR2 is YYNGEE. With V trimmed by 4 bases and J by 5 bases, 7 bases remained unmatched. This CDR3 has 15 residues. Here the CDR3 reads CASSPRLAGHNEQFF. In DNA, the CDR3 is TGTGCCAGCAGCCCAAGGCTAGCGGGACACAATGAGCAGTTCTTC.

Worth noting for this clone: The same CDR3 arises from other DNA sequences in this sample as well. This chain uses TRBV27 with TRBJ2-3, with 8 bases aligning to TRBD2. The CDR3 is 16 residues long. Germline V gives CDR1 MNHEY, CDR2 SMNVEV (reference sequence). The ends lost 4 bases at V and 3 bases at J; junction bases unmatched: 9. The CDR3 loop reads CASSYRSGSGTDTQYF. The CDR3 DNA sequence: TGTGCCAGCAGTTACCGGAGCGGGAGCGGGACAGATACGCAGTATTTT.

The gene calls are TRBV5-1 and TRBJ1-6; D is ambiguous. CDR1 and CDR2 from the germline V gene are SGHRS and YFSETQ. CDR3 length: 18 amino acids. V was trimmed by 4 bases and J by 0 bases, leaving 17 bases between them. The CDR3 nucleotides are TGCGCCAGCAGCCCCCGGCCACCCGTTCTCTCCTATAATTCACCCCTCCACTTT. It encodes CASSPRPPVLSYNSPLHF.

The chain uses TRBV27 and TRBJ2-7, with 11 positions matching TRBD1. After removal of 9 bases from V and 6 bases from J, the junction contained 7 bases not matched to a gene. The V gene's germline CDR1 is MNHEY and CDR2 SMNVEV (reference sequence). The CDR3 length is 13 residues. The CDR3 DNA reads TGTGCCAGTCTCACCGGGACAGGGGGCGAGCAGTACTTC. Translation gives CASLTGTGGEQYF.

The V gene is TRBV6-5, the J gene TRBJ1-3; D not resolved. This CDR3 contains 14 residues. The germline V and J ends were trimmed by 7 bases and 0 bases, with 10 bases remaining between them. Germline V gives CDR1 MNHEY, CDR2 SVGAGI. The CDR3 nucleotides are TGTGCCAGCACCCGGGTGGGCTCTGGAAACACCATATATTTT. Translation: CASTRVGSGNTIYF.